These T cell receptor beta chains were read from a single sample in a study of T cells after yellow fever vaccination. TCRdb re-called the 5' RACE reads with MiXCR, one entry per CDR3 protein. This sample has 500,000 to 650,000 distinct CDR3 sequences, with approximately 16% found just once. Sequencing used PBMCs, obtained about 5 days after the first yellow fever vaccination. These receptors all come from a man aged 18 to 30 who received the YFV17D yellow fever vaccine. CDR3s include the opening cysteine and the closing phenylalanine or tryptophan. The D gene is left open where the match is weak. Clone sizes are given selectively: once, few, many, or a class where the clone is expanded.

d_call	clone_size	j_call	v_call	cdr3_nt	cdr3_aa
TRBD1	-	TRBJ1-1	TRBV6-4	TGTGCCAGCAGGACCTACGGGACAGGGGTAAACGGGTTGAACACTGAAGCTTTCTTT	CASRTYGTGVNGLNTEAFF
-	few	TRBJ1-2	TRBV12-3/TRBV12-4	TGTGCCAGCAGTTCTGATGAGGGACTCTATGGCTACACCTTC	CASSSDEGLYGYTF
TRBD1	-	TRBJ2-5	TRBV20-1	TGCAGTGCTAGAGCTGGGGACAGAGCACAAGAGACCCAGTACTTC	CSARAGDRAQETQYF
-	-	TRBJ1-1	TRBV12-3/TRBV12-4	TGTGCCAGCAGTATCCGCAGAGGCTCGGATTTCTTT	CASSIRRGSDFF
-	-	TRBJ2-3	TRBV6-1	TGTGCCAGCAGTCCCAGGCGTCCCCCAAAGCAGTATTTT	CASSPRRPPKQYF
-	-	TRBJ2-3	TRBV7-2	TGTGCCAGCAGCTTACGGCGGGCCCAAGGCGCAGATACGCAGTATTTT	CASSLRRAQGADTQYF
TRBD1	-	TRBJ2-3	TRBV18	TGTGCCAGCTCACGGACAGGGGGCGCGGATACGCAGTATTTT	CASSRTGGADTQYF
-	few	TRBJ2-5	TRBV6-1	TGTGCCAGCAGCCGCCAGGGGGTAGCGGGACAAGAGACCCAGTACTTC	CASSRQGVAGQETQYF
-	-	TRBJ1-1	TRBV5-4	TGTGCCAGCAGCATGGCATATAACACTGAAGCTTTTTTT	CASSMAYNTEAFF
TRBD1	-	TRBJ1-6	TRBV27	TGTGCCAGCAGTTTAGGGCGACAGGGAAATTCACCCCTCCACTTT	CASSLGRQGNSPLHF
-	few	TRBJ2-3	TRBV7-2	TGTGCCAGCAGCGACAGGAGAGGCCCGAGGACGCAGTATTTT	CASSDRRGPRTQYF
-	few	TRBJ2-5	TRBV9	TGTGCCAGCAGCGGCCCAGGGAGGGGGTCGTTAGAGACCCAGTACTTC	CASSGPGRGSLETQYF
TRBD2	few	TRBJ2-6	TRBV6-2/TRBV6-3	TGTGCCAGCAGTTACTCGGAGCCTAGCGGGGGGGCCCCTGGGGCCAACGTCCTGACTTTC	CASSYSEPSGGAPGANVLTF
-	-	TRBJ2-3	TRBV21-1	TGTGCCAGCAGCAAAGACCCTTTGACAGGGGCTAGCACAGATACGCAGTATTTT	CASSKDPLTGASTDTQYF
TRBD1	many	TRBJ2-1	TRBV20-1	TGCAGTGCTAGATCGACAGGGGGGGATGAGCAGTTCTTC	CSARSTGGDEQFF
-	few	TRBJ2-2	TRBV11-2	TGTGCCAGCAGCTTAGAAGGTGCGGTGAACACCGGGGAGCTGTTTTTT	CASSLEGAVNTGELFF
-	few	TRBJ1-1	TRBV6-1	TGTGCCAGCACCACCCGAGGGGGGAACGCTGAAGCTTTCTTT	CASTTRGGNAEAFF
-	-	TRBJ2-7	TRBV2	TGTGCCGGCATGGTGGTCTATTACGAGCAGTACTTC	CAGMVVYYEQYF
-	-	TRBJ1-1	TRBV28	TGTGCCAGCAGCTTTGGGCGGACTGAAGATTTCTTT	CASSFGRTEDFF
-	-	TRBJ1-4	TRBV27	TGTGCCAGCAGCCCCCCGCGGGGCATTGCAACTAATGAAAAACTGTTTTTT	CASSPPRGIATNEKLFF
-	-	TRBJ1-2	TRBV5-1	TGCGCCAGCAGCCGCCTAGGGTCTTTCGGAGGTGGCTACACCTTC	CASSRLGSFGGGYTF
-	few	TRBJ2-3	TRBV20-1	TGCAGTGCTAGGGGTGGGGGGGCCCTAGATACGCAGTATTTT	CSARGGGALDTQYF
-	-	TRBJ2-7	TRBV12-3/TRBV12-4	TGTGCCAGCAGTAAAATGGACGGGAACTACGAGCAGTACTTC	CASSKMDGNYEQYF
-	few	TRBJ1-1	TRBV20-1	TGCAGTGCTAGATACGGGGGCGTGAACACTGAAGCTTTCTTT	CSARYGGVNTEAFF
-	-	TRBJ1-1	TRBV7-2	TGTGCCAGCAGCCCACGGGGGATGAGAACTGAAGCTTTCTTT	CASSPRGMRTEAFF
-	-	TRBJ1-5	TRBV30	TGTGCCTGGAGTTCGGAGGGCAATCAGCCCCAGCATTTT	CAWSSEGNQPQHF
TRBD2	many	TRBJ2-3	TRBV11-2	TGTGCCAGCAGCTTAAGGCGGGGGGGCCGAGATACGCAGTATTTT	CASSLRRGGRDTQYF
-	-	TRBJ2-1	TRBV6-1	TGTGCCAGCAGCCCCTTGGGAAGTACCTACAATGAGCAGTTCTTC	CASSPLGSTYNEQFF
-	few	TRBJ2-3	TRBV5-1	TGCGCCAGCAGCTCATGGGAGGGGGCAGCAGATACGCAGTATTTT	CASSSWEGAADTQYF
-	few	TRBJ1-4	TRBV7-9	TGTGCCAGCAGCTTGGGTCGGACGGGGGGAGGAAAACTGTTTTTT	CASSLGRTGGGKLFF
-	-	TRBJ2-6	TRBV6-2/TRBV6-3	TGTGCCAGCAGATTAACAGGCTCTGGGGCCAACGTCCTGACTTTC	CASRLTGSGANVLTF
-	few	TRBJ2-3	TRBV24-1	TGTGCCACCAGTGATTCCATTCGCACAGATACGCAGTATTTT	CATSDSIRTDTQYF
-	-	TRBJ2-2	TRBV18	TGTGCCAGCTCACCCCTGGGCCCGCCCCCTACCGGGGAGCTGTTTTTT	CASSPLGPPPTGELFF
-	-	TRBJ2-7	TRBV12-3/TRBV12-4	TGTGCCAGCAGTTTTGTCAGGGACTACGAGCAGTACTTC	CASSFVRDYEQYF
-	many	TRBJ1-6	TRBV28	TGTGCCAGCAGCCCTTCACCTAATTCACCCCTCCACTTT	CASSPSPNSPLHF
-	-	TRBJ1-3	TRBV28	TGTGCCAGCTTATTAGGGGGGGCTGGAAACACCATATATTTT	CASLLGGAGNTIYF
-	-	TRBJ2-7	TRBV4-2	TGTGCCAGCAGCCAACTTTTAAGGACAGAGAAAGCCTACGAGCAGTACTTC	CASSQLLRTEKAYEQYF
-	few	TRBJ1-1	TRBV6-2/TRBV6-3	TGTGCCAGCAGTTACTGGTCCGCCACTGAAGCTTTCTTT	CASSYWSATEAFF
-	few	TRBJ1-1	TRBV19	TGTGCCAGTAGTATCAGGCCGGGGTTTGGCACTGAAGCTTTCTTT	CASSIRPGFGTEAFF
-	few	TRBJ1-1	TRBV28	TGTGCCAGCAGTTTCATTGCTACAGGGAGGGATGAAGCTTTCTTT	CASSFIATGRDEAFF
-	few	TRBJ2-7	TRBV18	TGTGCCAGCTCACCAAGGGTCGCGGTCTCGTACGAGCAGTACTTC	CASSPRVAVSYEQYF
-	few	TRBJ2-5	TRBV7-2	TGTGCCAGCAGCGGACCGCCTAGCTGGCAGACCCAGTACTTC	CASSGPPSWQTQYF
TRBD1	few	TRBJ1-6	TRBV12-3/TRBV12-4	TGTGCCAGCAGGAAAGAGGCAGGGGGCGGCCCGGGGGTATATTCACCCCTCCACTTT	CASRKEAGGGPGVYSPLHF
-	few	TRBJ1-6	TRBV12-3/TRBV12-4	TGTGCCAGCACCAGCCTTTCAGGTTCACCCCTCCACTTT	CASTSLSGSPLHF
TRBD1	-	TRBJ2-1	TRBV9	TGTGCCAGCAGCGTAGGGCAGGGGGCGGTCGGTGAGCAGTTCTTC	CASSVGQGAVGEQFF
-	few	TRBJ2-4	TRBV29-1	TGCAGCGTTGAAGCTAGAGGGGCGATAGCCAAAAACATTCAGTACTTC	CSVEARGAIAKNIQYF
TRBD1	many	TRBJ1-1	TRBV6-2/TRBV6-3	TGTGCCAGCGGACAGGGGCCGTGGACTGAAGCTTTCTTT	CASGQGPWTEAFF
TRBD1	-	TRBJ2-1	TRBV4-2	TGTGCCAGCAGCCAGGAGGTCCGGGACAGCTACAATGAGCAGTTCTTC	CASSQEVRDSYNEQFF
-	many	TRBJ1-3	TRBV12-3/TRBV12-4	TGTGCCAGCAGGTGGCTCTCTGGAAACACCATATATTTT	CASRWLSGNTIYF
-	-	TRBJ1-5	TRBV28	TGTGCCAGCAGATCCTCCCTCCAGGCTTTGGGATACCAGCATTTT	CASRSSLQALGYQHF
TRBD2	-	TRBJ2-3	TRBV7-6	TGTGCCAGCAGCTTAACTAGCGGGGGGGGCACAGATACGCAGTATTTT	CASSLTSGGGTDTQYF
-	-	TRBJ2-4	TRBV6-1	TGTGCCAGCAGTGGGTGGGACGGCCTAGCCAAAAACATTCAGTACTTC	CASSGWDGLAKNIQYF
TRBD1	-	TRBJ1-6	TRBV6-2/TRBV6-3	TGTGCCAGCAGTTTCCAGCACAGGGGAAATTCACCCCTCCACTTT	CASSFQHRGNSPLHF
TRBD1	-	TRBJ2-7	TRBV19	TGTGCCACAAAACCGGGACAGGGAGCCTACGAGCAGTACTTC	CATKPGQGAYEQYF
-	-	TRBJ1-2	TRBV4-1	TGCGCCAGCAGCCAAGATTCGGCAGTAAGAGGCTATGGCTACACCTTC	CASSQDSAVRGYGYTF
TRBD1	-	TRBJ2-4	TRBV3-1	TGTGCCAGCAGCCAGGACAGGGTGACCAAAAACATTCAGTACTTC	CASSQDRVTKNIQYF
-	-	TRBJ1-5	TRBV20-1	TGCAGTGCTAGAGAAGGTGGGAGTTTCGATCAGCCCCAGCATTTT	CSAREGGSFDQPQHF
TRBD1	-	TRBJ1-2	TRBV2	TGTGCCAGCAGACTTCAGGACAGGGGGGGAGGCTACACCTTC	CASRLQDRGGGYTF
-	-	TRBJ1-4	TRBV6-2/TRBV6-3	TGTGCCAGCAGTCAAGGGGACGTTAATGAAAAACTGTTTTTT	CASSQGDVNEKLFF
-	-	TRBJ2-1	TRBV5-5	TGTGCCAGCAGCGTAATGCCTGCGAGAAATGAGCAGTTCTTC	CASSVMPARNEQFF